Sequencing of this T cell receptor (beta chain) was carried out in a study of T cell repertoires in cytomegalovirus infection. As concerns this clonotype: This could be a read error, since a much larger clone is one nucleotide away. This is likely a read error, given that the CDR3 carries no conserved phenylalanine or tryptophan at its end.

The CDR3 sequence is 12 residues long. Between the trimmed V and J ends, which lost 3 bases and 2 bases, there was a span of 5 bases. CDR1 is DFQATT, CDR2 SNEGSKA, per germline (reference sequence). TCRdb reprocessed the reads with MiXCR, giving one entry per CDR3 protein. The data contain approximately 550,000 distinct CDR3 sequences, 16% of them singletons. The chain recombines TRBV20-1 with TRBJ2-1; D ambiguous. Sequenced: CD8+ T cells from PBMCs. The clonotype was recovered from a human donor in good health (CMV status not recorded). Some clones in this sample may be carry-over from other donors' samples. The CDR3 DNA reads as TGCAGTGCTAGGGACGCCTACAATGAGCAGTTCTTA. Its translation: CSARDAYNEQFL.